This paragraph reports one T cell receptor beta chain. TCRdb fed the 5' RACE reads into MiXCR, producing one record per CDR3 protein. This repertoire shows hundreds of thousands of distinct CDR3 sequences, about 12% found once; its top ten account for about 15%. Germline assignment: CDR1 SGHVS and CDR2 FNYEAQ. With 3 bases removed from V and 5 bases from J, the gap between germline ends came to 13 bases. The CDR3 contains 15 residues. This record comes from a study of T cells after yellow fever vaccination. The chain couples TRBV7-6 to TRBJ1-4; D perhaps matches TRBD1 (6 bases). The source material was PBMCs, sampled on the day of the yellow fever booster vaccination. The TCR originated in a man aged 25-40 years who received the YFV17D yellow fever vaccine. CDR3 residues: CASSLLTGSNEKLFF. Here the CDR3 DNA reads TGTGCCAGCAGCTTGTTAACAGGGTCGAATGAAAAACTGTTTTTT.